The 25 T cell receptor beta chains presented below share a single source sample, sequenced in a study of blood T cell repertoires in COVID-19. TCRdb's table, derived via immunoSEQ multiplex PCR, lists solely in-frame clones and lacks some. The sample lists roughly 30,000 clones, around 85% seen once, with roughly 14% in the top ten. The sequenced material came from peripheral blood. The receptors stem from a human donor with acute or convalescent COVID-19. The donor label of this sample is uncertain.

This chain joins TRBV11-2 and TRBJ2-1; TRBD2 agrees at 8 bases. Germline V CDR1 and CDR2: SGHAT, FQNNGV. The CDR3 is 20 amino acids. V was clipped by 0 bases and J by 0 bases; unmatched bases: 13. The CDR3 sequence is CASSLDPAPGAGGSYNEQFF. The CDR3 region has the DNA TGTGCCAGCAGCTTAGACCCGGCCCCCGGGGCGGGAGGCTCCTACAATGAGCAGTTCTTC. Combining the CDR3 with reference TRBV11-2 and TRBJ2-1 gives the whole variable domain EAGVAQSPRYKIIEKRQSVAFWCNPISGHATLYWYQQILGQGPKLLIQFQNNGVVDDSQLPKDRFSAERLKGVDSTLKIQPAKLEDSAVYLCASSLDPAPGAGGSYNEQFFGPGTRLTVL.

This sequence joins TRBV19 and TRBJ1-2; D is ambiguous. Trimming took 5 bases from V and 4 from J, leaving 14 bases between them. CDR3 size: 14 residues. Germline V gene lookup returns CDR1 LNHDA and CDR2 SQIVND (reference sequence). The CDR3 DNA sequence: TGTGCCAGTAGTCCCCGACACCCAATCTATGGCTACACCTTC. This translates into CASSPRHPIYGYTF.

The chain recombines TRBV7-9 with TRBJ1-1; no definite D call. The CDR3 spans 11 residues. The germline V gene has CDR1 SEHNR and CDR2 FQNEAQ (reference sequence). With 6 bases removed from V and 2 bases from J, the gap between germline ends came to 4 bases. This CDR3 reads CASSINTEAFF. CDR3 DNA sequence: TGTGCCAGCAGTATTAACACTGAAGCTTTCTTT.

The chain recombines TRBV12-5 with TRBJ1-2; D unresolved. There are 16 residues in the CDR3. The germline V gene has CDR1 LGHNT and CDR2 FRNRAP. The V end was cut by 1 base, the J end by 4 bases, with 16 bases between. The chain's CDR3 is CASGLGRGSPLYGYTF. CDR3 DNA: TGTGCTAGTGGTTTGGGGCGGGGATCCCCCCTCTATGGCTACACCTTC.

The rearrangement joins TRBV7-8 to TRBJ1-1; 8 bases agree with TRBD1. Germline-derived CDR1 and CDR2 are SGHVS and FQNEAQ. The CDR3 runs 16 residues. V lost 0 bases, J lost 1 base, and 4 bases stayed unmatched. CDR3 region: CASSLAGQGRNTEAFF. In DNA form, the CDR3 reads TGTGCCAGCAGCTTAGCCGGACAGGGCCGGAACACTGAAGCTTTCTTT.

This clone was observed a single time. The chain combines TRBV13 with TRBJ2-3; 7 positions match TRBD1. Germline V gene sequence: CDR1 PRHDT, CDR2 FYEKMQ (reference sequence). Trimming took 5 bases from V and 2 from J; bases not matched to a gene: 4. This CDR3 spans 14 amino acids. DNA for the CDR3: TGTGCCAGCAGCCCACAGGGGATCACAGATACGCAGTATTTT. Protein product: CASSPQGITDTQYF.

This rearrangement joins TRBV11-2 to TRBJ1-1; weak D call: TRBD1 (5 bases). The ends were cut back, 4 bases at V and 0 bases at J, with 6 bases in the middle. This CDR3 has 13 amino acids. Germline-derived CDR1 and CDR2 are SGHAT and FQNNGV. The CDR3 DNA reads TGTGCCAGCAGCTCGACAGTGAACACTGAAGCTTTCTTT. Encoded protein: CASSSTVNTEAFF. The complete variable domain, with remaining parts taken from reference TRBV11-2 and TRBJ1-1, reads EAGVAQSPRYKIIEKRQSVAFWCNPISGHATLYWYQQILGQGPKLLIQFQNNGVVDDSQLPKDRFSAERLKGVDSTLKIQPAKLEDSAVYLCASSSTVNTEAFFGQGTRLTVV.

In this sample, this clone turned up once. The rearrangement links TRBV2 to TRBJ1-4; D remains ambiguous. The CDR3 has 12 residues. V was shortened by 5 bases and J by 7 bases, with 8 bases between the two germline ends. Germline-derived CDR1 and CDR2 are SNHLY and FYNNEI. CDR3 residues: CASSYTAEKLFF. DNA for the CDR3: TGTGCCAGCAGTTACACAGCTGAAAAACTGTTTTTT.

V usage is TRBV28 and J usage is TRBJ2-7, with D perhaps TRBD1 (7 bases). The germline CDR1 and CDR2 sequences are MDHEN and SYDVKM. There are 14 residues in the CDR3. The ends were cut back, 6 bases at V and 2 bases at J, with 14 bases in the middle. CDR3 amino acids: CASRLQGGTYEQYF. In DNA form, the CDR3 reads TGTGCCAGCAGATTGCAGGGGGGCACCTACGAGCAGTACTTC.

The chain uses TRBV5-1 and TRBJ2-2, with a tentative D call TRBD1 (5 bases). V was cut by 5 bases and J by 3 bases, with 8 bases left in between. The germline CDR1 and CDR2 sequences are SGHRS and YFSETQ. The CDR3 sequence is 13 residues long. The CDR3 DNA follows: TGCGCCAGCAGGGAAGGGGACACCGGGGAGCTGTTTTTT. Its translation is CASREGDTGELFF.

Here the CDR3 DNA reads TGTGCTAGTGGTTCGGGACTTACCACAGATACGCAGTATTTT. This translates into CASGSGLTTDTQYF. The chain is built from TRBV12-5 and TRBJ2-3; tentative D call: TRBD2 (6 bases). The CDR3 loop spans 14 amino acids. CDR1 is LGHNT and CDR2 is FRNRAP in the germline V gene. V was shortened by 4 bases and J by 2 bases, with 10 bases between the two germline ends.

The chain links TRBV6-1 to TRBJ2-6, with 7 nucleotides matching TRBD1. From germline, CDR1 is MNHNS and CDR2 SASEGT. The length of the CDR3 is 17 residues. The V and J ends lost 0 bases and 0 bases, in that order; junction bases with no gene match: 2. The CDR3 DNA reads TGTGCCAGCAGTGAAGCCGAGGGGGCCTCTGGGGCCAACGTCCTGACTTTC. Protein product: CASSEAEGASGANVLTF.

The rearrangement joins TRBV19 to TRBJ1-1; possible D gene TRBD1, 5 bases. CDR1 and CDR2 from the germline V gene are LNHDA and SQIVND (reference sequence). V lost 1 base, J lost 4 bases, and 10 bases lay in between. This CDR3 region has 14 residues. Here the CDR3 reads CASSIVGVGTEAFF. CDR3 nucleotides: TGTGCCAGTAGTATAGTAGGGGTAGGCACTGAAGCTTTCTTT.

This clone has only one observation. V is TRBV28 and J is TRBJ2-1, with 9 bases matching TRBD2. The CDR3 sequence is 15 residues long. Per germline, CDR1 MDHEN and CDR2 SYDVKM. J was trimmed by 5 bases and V by 6 bases; bases with no gene match: 8. In nucleotides, the CDR3 is TGTGCCAGCAGAGAGGATAGCGGGAGCAACAATGAGCAGTTCTTC. Encoded protein: CASREDSGSNNEQFF.

The chain has TRBV30 and TRBJ2-1; 10 bases match TRBD2. Trimming took 4 bases from V and 8 from J; bases not matched to a gene: 5. The germline CDR1 and CDR2 sequences are GTSNPN and SVGIG (reference sequence). This CDR3 contains 13 residues. CDR3 nucleotides: TGTGCCTGGACTAGCGGGAGAGGACATGAGCAGTTCTTC. This encodes CAWTSGRGHEQFF.

The rearrangement uses TRBV28 and TRBJ2-1, with TRBD2 matching over 16 bases. The ends lost 4 bases at V and 9 bases at J; junction bases unmatched: 6. This CDR3 spans 16 amino acids. Germline-derived CDR1 and CDR2 are MDHEN and SYDVKM. This chain's CDR3 is CASSSPGLAGGGEQFF. CDR3 nucleotide sequence: TGTGCCAGCAGTTCCCCGGGACTAGCGGGAGGGGGTGAGCAGTTCTTC.

The chain couples TRBV6-5 to TRBJ1-2, with D maybe TRBD1 (6 bases). This CDR3 has 14 amino acids. The V end lost 0 bases, the J end lost 3 bases, and 8 bases lay between the germline ends. Germline loops: CDR1 MNHEY, CDR2 SVGAGI. CDR3 amino acids: CASSYSPGDYGYTF. In DNA, the CDR3 is TGTGCCAGCAGTTACTCGCCAGGGGACTATGGCTACACCTTC.

This clone was recorded only once. CDR3 in amino acids: CASSIGTGGETQYF. The CDR3 bases are TGTGCCAGTAGTATTGGTACAGGGGGAGAGACCCAGTACTTC. V usage is TRBV19 and J usage is TRBJ2-5, with TRBD1 identical over 8 bases. Germline CDR1 reads LNHDA; CDR2 reads SQIVND (reference sequence). After removal of 3 bases from V and 4 bases from J, the junction contained 4 bases not matched to a gene. This CDR3 has 14 amino acids.

This clone was counted only a few times. J is TRBJ1-2 and V is TRBV4-3; 7 bases agree with TRBD1. CDR1 and CDR2 (germline): LGHNA, YSLEER. The CDR3 totals 14 residues. Losses at the gene ends were 4 bases for V and 4 bases for J; bases not matched to a gene: 6. The CDR3 DNA reads TGCGCCAGCAGCCCAACACGGGACAGCTATGGCTACACCTTC. This translates into CASSPTRDSYGYTF.

This clone was seen once. The V gene is TRBV2, the J gene TRBJ1-1; D not resolved. With 4 bases removed from V and 0 bases from J, the gap between germline ends came to 12 bases. This CDR3 is built from 15 residues. Per germline, CDR1 SNHLY and CDR2 FYNNEI. The CDR3 protein is CASSGLSSVNTEAFF. For the CDR3, the DNA is TGTGCCAGCAGTGGTCTCTCTTCCGTGAACACTGAAGCTTTCTTT.

The rearrangement joins TRBV12-3 or TRBV12-4 to TRBJ1-5, with 8 bases lining up with TRBD1. CDR3 size: 12 residues. Trimming cost V 6 bases and J 12 bases; bases outside gene matches: 7. CDR3 DNA: TGTGCCAGCAGCCCCCCGGGACAGGTCCAGCATTTT. Translated, it gives CASSPPGQVQHF.

J is TRBJ1-2 and V is TRBV29-1, with 9 bases aligning to TRBD1. CDR1 is SQVTM and CDR2 is ANQGSEA in the germline V gene. The CDR3 consists of 15 residues. V lost 7 bases and J lost 4; bases outside the gene matches: 13. This chain's CDR3 is CSANTGTGLRYGYTF. The CDR3 DNA reads as TGCAGCGCCAACACCGGGACAGGGCTCCGCTATGGCTACACCTTC.

This CDR3 is CASSAETGLNEKLFF. In nucleotides, the CDR3 is TGTGCCAGCAGCGCAGAGACAGGGCTAAATGAAAAACTGTTTTTT. The chain couples TRBV9 to TRBJ1-4; 7 bases fit TRBD1. After removal of 3 bases from V and 5 bases from J, the junction contained 7 bases not matched to a gene. Germline values: CDR1 SGDLS, CDR2 YYNGEE. The CDR3 loop spans 15 amino acids.

The rearrangement joins TRBV5-4 to TRBJ1-2, with 7 positions matching TRBD1. Germline CDR1 SGHNT, CDR2 YYREEE (reference sequence). The ends lost 0 bases at V and 6 bases at J; junction bases unmatched: 2. This CDR3 region has 13 residues. The DNA for the CDR3 is TGTGCCAGCAGCTTGGTGGGGACAGATGGCTACACCTTC. It specifies CASSLVGTDGYTF.

The rearrangement links TRBV29-1 to TRBJ1-1, with D possibly matching TRBD1 (5 bases). V lost 3 bases and J lost 4, with 9 bases in between. Germline CDR1 is SQVTM and CDR2 is ANQGSEA. CDR3 size: 12 residues. CDR3 amino acids: CSVEGGGTEAFF. CDR3 bases: TGCAGCGTTGAGGGGGGTGGCACTGAAGCTTTCTTT.